This T cell receptor (beta chain) was profiled in a study of cytomegalovirus exposure and HLA in healthy donors. Study results and limitations: The Asian-associated ancestry cluster reportedly had fewer N-insertions than the approximately 700-donor mean in a later analysis.

About this clone itself: Its specificity is unknown.

Germline CDR1 MNHNS, CDR2 SASEGT. With 4 bases clipped from V and 3 bases from J, the junction kept 5 bases outside the gene matches. The CDR3 is 15 amino acids. Both 60 Vbeta primers and 13 Jbeta primers went into the PCR. Using immunoSEQ multiplex PCR, the repertoire was profiled, and TCRdb retains in-frame clones only, with some absent. This table has some 120,000 clones, roughly 80% appearing once. The chain couples TRBV6-1 to TRBJ1-5; 8 bases fit TRBD1. The specimen was PBMCs. The receptor's source is a male donor in good health and CMV-seropositive. In nucleotides, the CDR3 is TGTGCCAGCAGTGCCCAGGGGGCGAACAATCAGCCCCAGCATTTT. It encodes CASSAQGANNQPQHF.